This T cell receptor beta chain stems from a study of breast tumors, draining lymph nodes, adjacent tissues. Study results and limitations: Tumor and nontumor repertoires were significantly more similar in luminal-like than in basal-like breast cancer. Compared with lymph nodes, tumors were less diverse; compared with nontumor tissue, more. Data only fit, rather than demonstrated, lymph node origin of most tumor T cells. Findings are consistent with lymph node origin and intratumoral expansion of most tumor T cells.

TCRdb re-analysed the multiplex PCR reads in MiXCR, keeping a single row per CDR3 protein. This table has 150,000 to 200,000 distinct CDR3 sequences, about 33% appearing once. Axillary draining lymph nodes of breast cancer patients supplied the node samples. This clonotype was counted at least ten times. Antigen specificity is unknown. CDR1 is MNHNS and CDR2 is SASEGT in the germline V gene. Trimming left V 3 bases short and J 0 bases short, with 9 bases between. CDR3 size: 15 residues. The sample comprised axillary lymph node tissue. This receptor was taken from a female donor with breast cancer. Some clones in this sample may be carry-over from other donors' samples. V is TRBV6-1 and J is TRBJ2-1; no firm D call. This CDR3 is CASSEWASSYNEQFF. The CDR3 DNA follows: TGTGCCAGCAGTGAGTGGGCCAGCTCCTACAATGAGCAGTTCTTC.